The 32 T cell receptor beta chains listed next were all sequenced from one sample in a study of response to subunit inactivated influenza vaccine. Each CDR3 protein gets one entry after TCRdb re-called the RT-PCR reads with MiXCR. Of about 650,000 distinct CDR3 sequences listed, less than 15% were seen once; the top ten hold 7.6%. The input for sequencing was PBMCs from blood, taken 14 days before vaccination. The receptors were sampled from a man between 45 and 60 years old who received an inactivated influenza vaccine.

This clonotype was recorded a few times. V is TRBV29-1 and J is TRBJ1-1, with D unresolved. The CDR3 has 13 amino acids. The germline V gene encodes CDR1 SQVTM and CDR2 ANQGSEA. The V end lost 7 bases, the J end lost 0 bases, and 12 bases lay between the germline ends. DNA for the CDR3: TGCAGCGCCGAAGGGAATTTGAACACTGAAGCTTTCTTT. Amino acid sequence: CSAEGNLNTEAFF. Using reference TRBV29-1 and TRBJ1-1 for the parts outside the CDR3, the full variable domain is SAVISQKPSRDICQRGTSLTIQCQVDSQVTMMFWYRQQPGQSLTLIATANQGSEATYESGFVIDKFPISRPNLTFSTLTVSNMSPEDSSIYLCSAEGNLNTEAFFGQGTRLTVV.

The chain carries TRBV20-1 and TRBJ2-5, with TRBD2 as a possible D gene (6 bases). Trimming left V 2 bases short and J 4 bases short, with 14 bases between. The germline CDR1 and CDR2 sequences are DFQATT and SNEGSKA (reference sequence). The CDR3 loop spans 14 amino acids. The CDR3 reads CSARRLGDPETQYF. In nucleotides, the CDR3 is TGCAGTGCTAGACGACTAGGCGATCCAGAGACCCAGTACTTC.

This clonotype was observed at least ten times. The chain combines TRBV7-9 with TRBJ2-3; weak D call: TRBD2 (5 bases). Trimming shortened V by 5 bases and J by 0 bases, and 15 bases separated the two germline ends. CDR3 length: 16 amino acids. Per germline, CDR1 SEHNR and CDR2 FQNEAQ (reference sequence). CDR3 bases: TGTGCCAGCAGCCCAGAAGCGGATCCTAGCACAGATACGCAGTATTTT. Encoded protein: CASSPEADPSTDTQYF.

V and J are TRBV6-1 and TRBJ1-5; unclear D gene. CDR1 and CDR2 from the germline V gene are MNHNS and SASEGT. Trimming took 6 bases from V and 0 from J, leaving 6 bases between them. This CDR3 is 13 amino acids long. Here the CDR3 reads CASRGFSNQPQHF. In DNA form, the CDR3 reads TGTGCCAGCAGGGGGTTTAGCAATCAGCCCCAGCATTTT.

This clonotype turned up a few times. The chain uses TRBV3-1 and TRBJ1-2; 8 bases match TRBD1. CDR1 is LGHDT, CDR2 YNNKEL, per germline (reference sequence). Trimming at V came to 3 bases and at J to 6 bases, leaving 3 bases not matched to a gene. The CDR3 covers 13 residues. The CDR3 protein is CASSQGQVDGYTF. CDR3 bases: TGTGCCAGCAGCCAGGGACAGGTCGATGGCTACACCTTC.

The chain carries TRBV24-1 and TRBJ2-1, with D perhaps matching TRBD2 (6 bases). Trimming cost V 3 bases and J 6 bases, with 17 bases left between them. The CDR3 spans 16 residues. Germline assignment: CDR1 KGHDR and CDR2 SFDVKD. CDR3 loop: CATSDPLAPGANEQFF. The CDR3 coding sequence is TGTGCCACCAGTGATCCACTAGCTCCCGGGGCCAATGAGCAGTTCTTC.

This clonotype was picked up one time. The chain has TRBV6-5 and TRBJ1-1, with TRBD1 as a possible D gene (6 bases). Germline values: CDR1 MNHEY, CDR2 SVGAGI. The germline V and J ends were trimmed by 4 bases and 7 bases, with 16 bases remaining between them. The CDR3 runs 14 residues. DNA for the CDR3: TGTGCCAGCAGTTTTGGACAGCGGGTCGGTGAAGCTTTCTTT. Its protein is CASSFGQRVGEAFF.

This clonotype was recorded a few times. J is TRBJ2-1 and V is TRBV29-1; 7 bases are a match to TRBD2. The CDR3 has 18 residues. The J segment lost 0 bases and the V segment lost 3 bases, leaving 14 bases of the junction unmatched. The V gene's germline CDR1 is SQVTM and CDR2 ANQGSEA. The CDR3 region is CSVEGGSGQRSSYNEQFF. The CDR3 DNA follows: TGCAGCGTTGAGGGGGGTAGCGGGCAACGGAGCTCCTACAATGAGCAGTTCTTC.

This clonotype showed up just a few times. The chain recombines TRBV4-2 with TRBJ2-5; 10 bases fit TRBD2. CDR3 size: 18 residues. V shed 1 base and J 5 bases; nucleotides not matched to a gene: 13. Germline lookup yields CDR1 LGHNA and CDR2 YNFKEQ. This chain's CDR3 is CASSQVGGRSGRAETQYF. The CDR3, as DNA: TGTGCCAGCAGCCAAGTTGGAGGAAGAAGCGGGAGGGCTGAGACCCAGTACTTC.

The chain uses TRBV6-5 and TRBJ1-2; a possible D gene is TRBD1 (6 bases). V was clipped by 8 bases and J by 8 bases, with 15 bases between them. This CDR3 has 12 residues. Germline lookup yields CDR1 MNHEY and CDR2 SVGAGI. Here the CDR3 DNA reads TGTGCCAGCGGTCCCTTGGGGGCGGGCTACACCTTC. Translated: CASGPLGAGYTF.

The sample holds one count of this clonotype. The V call is TRBV29-1, the J call TRBJ2-3; 12 bases map to TRBD2. This CDR3 comprises 15 residues. J lost 0 bases, V lost 2 bases, and 0 bases had no gene match. From germline, CDR1 is SQVTM and CDR2 ANQGSEA. The CDR3 DNA follows: TGCAGCGTTGAAACTAGCGGGAGGAGCACAGATACGCAGTATTTT. Translated, it gives CSVETSGRSTDTQYF.

The V and J genes are TRBV10-3 and TRBJ1-5, with D unresolved. Trimming pared 2 bases from V and 8 bases from J, leaving 10 bases between. This CDR3 contains 13 residues. Looked up from germline, CDR1 is ENHRY and CDR2 is SYGVKD. CDR3 sequence reads: CAISEPPGEPQHF. CDR3 coding DNA: TGTGCCATCAGTGAGCCCCCGGGTGAGCCCCAGCATTTT.

This chain uses TRBV3-1 with TRBJ2-3; D uncertain. V lost 0 bases to trimming and J lost 1 base, with 11 bases between them. The CDR3 consists of 16 residues. The germline CDR1 and CDR2 sequences are LGHDT and YNNKEL (reference sequence). CDR3 sequence (DNA): TGTGCCAGCAGCCAAGATTGGGGTGGAGGCACAGATACGCAGTATTTT. It codes for CASSQDWGGGTDTQYF.

This sequence joins TRBV6-5 and TRBJ2-1, with 9 bases fitting TRBD2. Per germline, CDR1 MNHEY and CDR2 SVGAGI. This CDR3 comprises 15 residues. V was pared by 4 bases and J by 4 bases, with 5 bases of the junction left unmatched. CDR3 residues: CASSLAGVIYNEQFF. DNA of the CDR3: TGTGCCAGCAGTTTAGCGGGAGTAATATACAATGAGCAGTTCTTC.

This chain connects TRBV30 to TRBJ2-7; D remains ambiguous. The CDR3 is 13 residues long. Germline CDR1 reads GTSNPN; CDR2 reads SVGIG (reference sequence). V dropped 2 bases and J dropped 3 bases, with 11 bases sitting between them. CDR3 sequence: CAWSISTVYEQYF. Here the CDR3 DNA reads TGTGCCTGGAGTATTTCGACTGTCTACGAGCAGTACTTC.

This clonotype was seen ten or more times. The rearrangement uses TRBV7-8 and TRBJ2-7; D gene uncertain. This CDR3 spans 16 amino acids. Trimming cost V 0 bases and J 3 bases, with 15 bases left between them. Germline lookup yields CDR1 SGHVS and CDR2 FQNEAQ. CDR3 protein: CASSLAAVGNDYEQYF. As DNA, the CDR3 is TGTGCCAGCAGCTTAGCGGCAGTGGGCAACGACTACGAGCAGTACTTC.

The chain carries TRBV9 and TRBJ2-7; tentatively, D is TRBD2 (6 bases). Germline V CDR1 and CDR2: SGDLS, YYNGEE. V was trimmed by 1 base and J by 5 bases, leaving 13 bases between them. The CDR3 totals 14 residues. CDR3 loop: CASSVNAGRNEQYF. The CDR3 bases are TGTGCCAGCAGCGTAAACGCGGGGAGAAACGAGCAGTACTTC.

The chain joins TRBV28 to TRBJ1-4; possible D gene TRBD1, 6 bases. CDR3 length: 16 amino acids. From germline, CDR1 is MDHEN and CDR2 SYDVKM. V lost 1 base, J lost 8 bases, and 17 bases lay in between. The CDR3 loop reads CASSLSGGAGEEKLFF. Written as DNA, the CDR3 is TGTGCCAGCAGTTTATCGGGGGGGGCAGGGGAGGAAAAACTGTTTTTT.

The CDR3, as DNA: TGTGCCAGTCAATCCGGGACAGGGGGCACCGGGGAGCTGTTTTTT. Encoded protein: CASQSGTGGTGELFF. The rearrangement links TRBV19 to TRBJ2-2; TRBD1 aligns across 11 bases. The CDR3 spans 15 residues. The germline CDR1 and CDR2 sequences are LNHDA and SQIVND (reference sequence). The ends lost 8 bases at V and 4 bases at J; junction bases unmatched: 6.

The genes are TRBV12-3 or TRBV12-4 and TRBJ2-3; the match to TRBD2 covers 15 bases. J lost 4 bases, V lost 5 bases, and 4 bases had no gene match. The CDR3 consists of 16 residues. The DNA of the CDR3 is TGTGCCAGCAGTGGGACTAGCGGGGGGTTTTCAGATACGCAGTATTTT. As protein: CASSGTSGGFSDTQYF.

This clonotype was picked up many times. Mismatch with germline at one junction end may stem from a read error. CDR3 sequence (DNA): TGCAGCGTTGAAGATAGACGGGCCATCCATTTT. It encodes CSVEDRRAIHF. The chain combines TRBV29-1 with TRBJ2-3; the D is unclear. CDR1 and CDR2 (germline): SQVTM, ANQGSEA. The CDR3 consists of 11 residues.

This clonotype appeared many times. The gene calls are TRBV9 and TRBJ1-4; D gene ambiguous. V shed 5 bases and J shed 0 bases, with 20 bases lying between them. Germline-derived CDR1 and CDR2 are SGDLS and YYNGEE. This CDR3 contains 18 residues. The CDR3 DNA reads as TGTGCCAGCAGGGTGTTTTGCAGGCTTGTTGCAACTAATGAAAAACTGTTTTTT. It specifies CASRVFCRLVATNEKLFF.

The rearrangement joins TRBV15 to TRBJ2-5, with D possibly matching TRBD2 (7 bases). Germline CDR1 is LNHNV and CDR2 is YYDKDF (reference sequence). V dropped 4 bases and J dropped 5 bases, with 17 bases sitting between them. The CDR3 totals 15 residues. DNA of the CDR3: TGTGCCACCAGCAAATTCGGGGGGCGCGGGGAGACCCAGTACTTC. This sequence encodes CATSKFGGRGETQYF.

This clonotype has more than one count but fewer than ten. This chain uses TRBV2 with TRBJ2-7; 9 nucleotides align to TRBD2. Trimming removed 1 base from V and 0 bases from J; junction bases left unmatched: 7. The CDR3 totals 17 residues. The germline V gene encodes CDR1 SNHLY and CDR2 FYNNEI. CDR3 residues: CASSEETSGLTSYEQYF. The CDR3 bases are TGTGCCAGCAGTGAAGAGACTAGCGGTTTAACCTCCTACGAGCAGTACTTC.

V is TRBV12-3 or TRBV12-4 and J is TRBJ1-6; D is ambiguous. Trimming took 5 bases from V and 8 from J, leaving 19 bases between them. The CDR3 runs to 16 residues. The DNA of the CDR3 is TGTGCCAGCAGTGGTTATCCACCCGGGGTGGATTCACCCCTCCACTTT. Its protein is CASSGYPPGVDSPLHF.

The chain couples TRBV20-1 to TRBJ1-4; 10 bases line up with TRBD1. Germline V gene sequence: CDR1 DFQATT, CDR2 SNEGSKA (reference sequence). Trimming at V came to 4 bases and at J to 1 base, leaving 3 bases not matched to a gene. This CDR3 is 15 amino acids long. The CDR3 protein is CSAKRTGGTNEKLFF. In nucleotides, the CDR3 is TGCAGTGCTAAAAGGACAGGGGGAACTAATGAAAAACTGTTTTTT.

This clonotype was seen once. The chain joins TRBV2 to TRBJ1-5; D call uncertain. CDR1 SNHLY and CDR2 FYNNEI come from the germline V gene. V lost 3 bases to trimming and J lost 4 bases, with 10 bases between them. This CDR3 has 14 amino acids. DNA for the CDR3: TGTGCCAGCAGTGATGATTGGGTGAATCAGCCCCAGCATTTT. The encoded protein is CASSDDWVNQPQHF.

This clonotype was seen a handful of times. The genes are TRBV5-1 and TRBJ2-1, with TRBD1 identical over 10 bases. CDR3 length: 15 residues. Germline CDR1 reads SGHRS; CDR2 reads YFSETQ. Trimming took 0 bases from V and 7 from J; bases not matched to a gene: 4. The CDR3 loop is CASSLGGQGSNEQFF. The CDR3 nucleotides read TGCGCCAGCAGCTTGGGGGGACAGGGGTCGAATGAGCAGTTCTTC.

With regard to this clonotype: One end of the junction does not line up with germline, which may come from a read error. J is TRBJ2-5 and V is TRBV5-1; weak D call: TRBD1 (6 bases). Germline values: CDR1 SGHRS, CDR2 YFSETQ. CDR3 length equals 13 residues. CDR3 sequence: CVSIPGTRETQYF. The CDR3 region has the DNA TGCGTCAGCATCCCCGGGACACGAGAGACCCAGTACTTC.

The genes are TRBV5-1 and TRBJ2-1; 15 nucleotides align to TRBD2. The CDR3 is 15 amino acids. J was trimmed by 15 bases and V by 4 bases; bases with no gene match: 11. In germline, CDR1 is SGHRS, CDR2 YFSETQ. The CDR3 sequence: CASSPGGTSGRSRFF. The CDR3 DNA is TGCGCCAGCAGCCCCGGTGGGACTAGCGGGAGGTCTCGGTTCTTC.

The chain employs TRBV28 and TRBJ2-6; TRBD1 agrees at 8 bases. This CDR3 has 17 amino acids. Trimming took 10 bases from V and 1 from J; bases not matched to a gene: 12. Germline loops: CDR1 MDHEN, CDR2 SYDVKM. CDR3 coding DNA: TGTGCCACCGGCGGCAGGGGGCTTTATTCTGGGGCCAACGTCCTGACTTTC. Its translation: CATGGRGLYSGANVLTF.

This clonotype was recorded a few times. The chain links TRBV5-1 to TRBJ2-3, with no clear D. V shed 1 base and J shed 4 bases, with 16 bases lying between them. The CDR3 has 16 residues. Germline V gives CDR1 SGHRS, CDR2 YFSETQ. The CDR3 loop is CASSLSSRLVSDTQYF. CDR3 sequence (DNA): TGCGCCAGCAGCTTGAGCTCGCGCCTCGTCTCAGATACGCAGTATTTT. Full variable domain (remainder filled in from reference TRBV5-1 and TRBJ2-3): KAGVTQTPRYLIKTRGQQVTLSCSPISGHRSVSWYQQTPGQGLQFLFEYFSETQRNKGNFPGRFSGRQFSNSRSEMNVSTLELGDSALYLCASSLSSRLVSDTQYFGPGTRLTVL.